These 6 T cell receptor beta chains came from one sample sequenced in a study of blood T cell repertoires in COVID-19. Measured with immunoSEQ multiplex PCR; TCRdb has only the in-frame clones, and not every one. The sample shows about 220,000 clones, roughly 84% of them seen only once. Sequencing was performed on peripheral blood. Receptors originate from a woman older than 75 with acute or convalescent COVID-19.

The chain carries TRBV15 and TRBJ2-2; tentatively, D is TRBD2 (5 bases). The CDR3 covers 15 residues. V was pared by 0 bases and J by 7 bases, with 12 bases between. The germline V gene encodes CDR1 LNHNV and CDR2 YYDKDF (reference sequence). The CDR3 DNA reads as TGTGCCACCAGCAGAGATTGGCCGGGGATCGGGGAGCTGTTTTTT. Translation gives CATSRDWPGIGELFF.

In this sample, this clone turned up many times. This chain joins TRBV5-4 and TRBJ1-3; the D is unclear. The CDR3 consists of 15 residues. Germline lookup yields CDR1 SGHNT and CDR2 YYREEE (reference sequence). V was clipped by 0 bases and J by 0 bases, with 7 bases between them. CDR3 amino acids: CASSLAGSSGNTIYF. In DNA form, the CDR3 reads TGTGCCAGCAGCTTGGCCGGGTCCTCTGGAAACACCATATATTTT.

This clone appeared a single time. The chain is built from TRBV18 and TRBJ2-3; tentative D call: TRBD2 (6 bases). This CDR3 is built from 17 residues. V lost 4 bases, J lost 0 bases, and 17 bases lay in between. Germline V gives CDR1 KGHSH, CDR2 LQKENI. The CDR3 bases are TGTGCCAGCTCACGAGAGATTGGGGACTTGAGCACAGATACGCAGTATTTT. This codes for CASSREIGDLSTDTQYF.

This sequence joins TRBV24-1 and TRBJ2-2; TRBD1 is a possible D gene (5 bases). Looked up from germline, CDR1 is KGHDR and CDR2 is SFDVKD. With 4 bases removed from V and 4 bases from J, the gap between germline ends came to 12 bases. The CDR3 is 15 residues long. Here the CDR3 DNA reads TGTGCCACCAGTGAAGGGGCGCAGGGCACCGGGGAGCTGTTTTTT. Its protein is CATSEGAQGTGELFF.

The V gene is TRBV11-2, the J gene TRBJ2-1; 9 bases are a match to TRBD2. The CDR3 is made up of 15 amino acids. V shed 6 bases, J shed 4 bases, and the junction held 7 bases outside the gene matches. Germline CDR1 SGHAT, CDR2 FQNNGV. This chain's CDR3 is CASRASGDLYNEQFF. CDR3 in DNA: TGTGCCAGCAGGGCTAGCGGGGACCTTTACAATGAGCAGTTCTTC.

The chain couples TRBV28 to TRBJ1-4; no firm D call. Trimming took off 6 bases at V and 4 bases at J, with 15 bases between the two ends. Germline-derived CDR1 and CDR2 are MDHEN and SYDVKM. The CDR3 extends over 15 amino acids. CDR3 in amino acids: CASRAQSSVNEKLFF. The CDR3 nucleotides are TGTGCCAGCAGGGCCCAGTCCAGCGTTAATGAAAAACTGTTTTTT.